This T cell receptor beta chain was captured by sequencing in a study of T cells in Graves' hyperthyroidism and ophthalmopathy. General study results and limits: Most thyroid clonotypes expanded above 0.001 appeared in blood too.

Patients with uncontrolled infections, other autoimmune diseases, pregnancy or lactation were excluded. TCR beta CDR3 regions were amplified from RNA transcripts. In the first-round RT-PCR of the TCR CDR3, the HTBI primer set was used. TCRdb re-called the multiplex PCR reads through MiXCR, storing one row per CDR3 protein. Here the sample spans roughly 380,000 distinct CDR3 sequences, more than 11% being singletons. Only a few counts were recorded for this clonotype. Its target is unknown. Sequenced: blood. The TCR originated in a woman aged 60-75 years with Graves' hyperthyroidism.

The CDR3 spells CASSQGPGTSAYNEQFF. CDR3 bases: TGCGCCAGCAGCCAGGGACCGGGGACTAGCGCTTACAATGAGCAGTTCTTC. The chain uses TRBV4-1 and TRBJ2-1; TRBD2 matches at 10 bases. Per the germline V gene, CDR1 is MGHRA and CDR2 is YSYEKL. J was trimmed by 4 bases and V by 3 bases; bases with no gene match: 9. This CDR3 is built from 17 residues.